This T cell receptor beta chain is drawn from a study of blood T cell repertoires in COVID-19. Study-wide background: The United States, Italy and Spain supplied acute and convalescent COVID-19 samples. T cells, B-cell-depleted T cells, or PBMCs supplied cDNA or gDNA.

The CDR3 length is 15 residues. The germline gives CDR1 LNHDA, CDR2 SQIVND (reference sequence). The V end lost 4 bases, the J end lost 6 bases, and 16 bases lay between the germline ends. The method was immunoSEQ multiplex PCR; TCRdb's version includes in-frame clones alone and lacks a portion of them. The table shows about 330,000 clones, with about 92% occurring only once. Participants, 18 to 89 years old, spanned 25 or so US areas. Donors of Cohort 3 who recovered were those that had two negative PCRs, clearance, or symptom resolution. The sequencing sample was made of PBMCs or T cells enriched from blood (not recorded which). J is TRBJ1-5 and V is TRBV19; no definite D call. This TCR derives from a woman aged 25-40 years who had recovered from COVID-19. In DNA, the CDR3 is TGTGCCAGTAGTAACATTGTGGCAGGCACTCAGCCCCAGCATTTT. Protein: CASSNIVAGTQPQHF.